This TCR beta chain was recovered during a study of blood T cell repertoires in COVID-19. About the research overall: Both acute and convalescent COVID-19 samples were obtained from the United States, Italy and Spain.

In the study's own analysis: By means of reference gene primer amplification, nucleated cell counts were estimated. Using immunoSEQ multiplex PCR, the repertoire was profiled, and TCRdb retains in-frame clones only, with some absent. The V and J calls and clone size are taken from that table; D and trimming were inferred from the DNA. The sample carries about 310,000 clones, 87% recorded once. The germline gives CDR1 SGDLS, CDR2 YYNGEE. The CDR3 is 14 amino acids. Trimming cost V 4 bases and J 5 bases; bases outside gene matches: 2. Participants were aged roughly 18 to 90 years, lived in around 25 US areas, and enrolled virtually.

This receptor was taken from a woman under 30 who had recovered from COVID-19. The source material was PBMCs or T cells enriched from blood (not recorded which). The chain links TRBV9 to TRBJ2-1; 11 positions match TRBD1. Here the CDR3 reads CASSPGQGDNEQFF. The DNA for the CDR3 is TGTGCCAGCAGCCCGGGACAGGGGGACAATGAGCAGTTCTTC.